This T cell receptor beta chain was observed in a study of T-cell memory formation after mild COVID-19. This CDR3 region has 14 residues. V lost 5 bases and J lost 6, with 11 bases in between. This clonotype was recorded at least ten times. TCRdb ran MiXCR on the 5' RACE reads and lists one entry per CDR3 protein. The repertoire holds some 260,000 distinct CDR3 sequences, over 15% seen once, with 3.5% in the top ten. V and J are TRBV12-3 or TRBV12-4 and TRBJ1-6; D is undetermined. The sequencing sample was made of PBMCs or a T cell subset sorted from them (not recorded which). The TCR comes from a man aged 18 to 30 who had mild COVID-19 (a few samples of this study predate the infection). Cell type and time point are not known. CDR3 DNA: TGTGCCAGCAGTCAAAGCCCGACTAATTCACCCCTCCACTTT. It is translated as CASSQSPTNSPLHF.